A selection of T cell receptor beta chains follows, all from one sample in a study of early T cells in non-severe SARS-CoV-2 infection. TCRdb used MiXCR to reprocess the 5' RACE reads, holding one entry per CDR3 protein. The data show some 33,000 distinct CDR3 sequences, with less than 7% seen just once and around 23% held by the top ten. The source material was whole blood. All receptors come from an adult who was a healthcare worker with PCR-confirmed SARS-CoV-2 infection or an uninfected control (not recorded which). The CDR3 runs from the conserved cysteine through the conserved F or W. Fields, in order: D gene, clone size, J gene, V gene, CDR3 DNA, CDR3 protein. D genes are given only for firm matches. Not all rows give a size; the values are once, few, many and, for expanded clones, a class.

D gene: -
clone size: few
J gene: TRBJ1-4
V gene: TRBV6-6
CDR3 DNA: TGTGCCAGCAGTTACAGGGATGAAAAACTGTTTTTT
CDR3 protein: CASSYRDEKLFF

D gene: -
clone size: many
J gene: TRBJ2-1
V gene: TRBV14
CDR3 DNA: TGTGCCAGCAGCCAAAACCCGGGCCGAAGGTTCTTC
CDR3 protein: CASSQNPGRRFF

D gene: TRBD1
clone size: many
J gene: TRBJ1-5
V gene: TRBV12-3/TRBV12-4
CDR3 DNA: TGTGCCAGCAGTTTAAGGCCAGGGGGCAATGGCAATCAGCCCCAGCATTTT
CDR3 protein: CASSLRPGGNGNQPQHF

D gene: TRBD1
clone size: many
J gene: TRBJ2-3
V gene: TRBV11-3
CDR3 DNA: TGTGCCAGCAGCTTACAGGGGGCCACAGATACGCAGTATTTT
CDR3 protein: CASSLQGATDTQYF

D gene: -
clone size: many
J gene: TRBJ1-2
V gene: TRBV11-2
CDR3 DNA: TGTGCCAGCAGCTTAGAAGGGACATATCGTGGCTACACCTTC
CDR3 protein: CASSLEGTYRGYTF

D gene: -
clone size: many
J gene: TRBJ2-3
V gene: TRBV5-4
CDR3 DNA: TGTGCCAGCAGCTTTCGCTACGGGGGAGCTAGCACAGATACGCAGTATTTT
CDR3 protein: CASSFRYGGASTDTQYF

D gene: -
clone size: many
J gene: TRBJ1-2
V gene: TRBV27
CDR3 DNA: TGTGCCAGCTTAGTATTCGACTATGGCTACACCTTC
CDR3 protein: CASLVFDYGYTF

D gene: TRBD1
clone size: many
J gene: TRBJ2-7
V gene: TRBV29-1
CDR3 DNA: TGCAGCGTTCAGGGACAGGGATTGTACGAGCAGTACTTC
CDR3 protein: CSVQGQGLYEQYF

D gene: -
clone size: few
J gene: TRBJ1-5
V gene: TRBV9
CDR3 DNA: TGTGCCAGCAGCGAAGGCTATAGCAATCAGCCCCAGCATTTT
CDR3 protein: CASSEGYSNQPQHF

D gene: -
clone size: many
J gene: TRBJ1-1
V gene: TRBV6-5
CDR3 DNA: TGTGCCAGCAGTTACTCGATTAGCAGGGGTGAAGCTTTCTTT
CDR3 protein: CASSYSISRGEAFF

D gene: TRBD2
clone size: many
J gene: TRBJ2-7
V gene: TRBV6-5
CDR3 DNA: TGTGCCAGCAGTTACCTGGGACTAGCGGACGAGCAGTACTTC
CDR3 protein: CASSYLGLADEQYF

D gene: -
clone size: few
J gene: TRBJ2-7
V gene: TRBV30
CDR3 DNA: TGTGCCTGGAAAGGTCCTAAGTACGAGCAGTACTTC
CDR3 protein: CAWKGPKYEQYF

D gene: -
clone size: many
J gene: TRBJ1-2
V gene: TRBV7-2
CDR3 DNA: TGTGCCAGCAGCTTAGAAGGGGCCCTCTATGGCTACACCTTC
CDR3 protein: CASSLEGALYGYTF

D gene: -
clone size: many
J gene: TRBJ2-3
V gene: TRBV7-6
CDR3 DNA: TGTGCCAGCGCGTGGGGAGCCCGCACAGATACGCAGTATTTT
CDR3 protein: CASAWGARTDTQYF

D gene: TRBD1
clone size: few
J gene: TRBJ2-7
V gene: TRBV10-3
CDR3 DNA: TGTGCCATCAGCGGGACAGGGAACGATTACGAGCAGTACTTC
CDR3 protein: CAISGTGNDYEQYF

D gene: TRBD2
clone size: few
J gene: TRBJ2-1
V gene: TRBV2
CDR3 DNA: TGTGCCAGCAGTGCGGCTAGCGGGTTCTCCTACAATGAGCAGTTCTTC
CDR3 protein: CASSAASGFSYNEQFF

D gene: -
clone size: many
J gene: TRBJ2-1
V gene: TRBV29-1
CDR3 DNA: TGCAGCGTTGGACAGGATGCCGTAAATGAGCAGTTCTTC
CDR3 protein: CSVGQDAVNEQFF

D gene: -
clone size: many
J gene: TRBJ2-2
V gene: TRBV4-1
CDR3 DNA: TGCGCCAGCAGCCAAGTATCCACCGGGGAGCTGTTTTTT
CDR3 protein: CASSQVSTGELFF

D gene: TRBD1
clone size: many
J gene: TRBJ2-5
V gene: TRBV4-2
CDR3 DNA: TGTGCCAGCAGCCCGACAGGGGGCGCGGAGACCCAGTACTTC
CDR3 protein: CASSPTGGAETQYF

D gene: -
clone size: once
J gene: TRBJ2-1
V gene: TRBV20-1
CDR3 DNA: TGCAGTGCTAGAGATCTCGGGGGAGCTGAGCAGTTCTTC
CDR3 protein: CSARDLGGAEQFF

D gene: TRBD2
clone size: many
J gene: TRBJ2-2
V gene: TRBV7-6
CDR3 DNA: TGTGCCAGCAGCTTACTTCGGGGGGCCGGGGAGCTGTTTTTT
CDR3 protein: CASSLLRGAGELFF

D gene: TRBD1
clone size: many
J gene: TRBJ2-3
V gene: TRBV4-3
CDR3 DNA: TGCGCCAGCAGCCACCAGGGGGCAGATACGCAGTATTTT
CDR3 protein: CASSHQGADTQYF

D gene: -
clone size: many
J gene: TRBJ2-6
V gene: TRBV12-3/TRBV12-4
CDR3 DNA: TGTGCCAGCAGTCCAATGCCTCGGGGCGTCCTGACTTTC
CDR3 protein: CASSPMPRGVLTF

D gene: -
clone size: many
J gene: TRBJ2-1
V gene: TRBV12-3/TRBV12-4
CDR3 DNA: TGTGCCAGCAGTCGTTTCAATGAGCAGTTCTTC
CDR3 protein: CASSRFNEQFF

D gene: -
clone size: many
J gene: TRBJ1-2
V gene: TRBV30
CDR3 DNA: TGTGCCGCCGCACAGGGAGGCTATGGCTACACCTTC
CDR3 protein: CAAAQGGYGYTF

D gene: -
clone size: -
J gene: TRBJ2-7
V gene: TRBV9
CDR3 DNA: TGTGCCAGCAGCGCCCGGATTGAGGGTCCAGAGTACTTC
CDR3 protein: CASSARIEGPEYF

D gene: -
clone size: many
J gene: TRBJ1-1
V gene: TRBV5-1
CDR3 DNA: TGCGCCAGCAAGGGGCGAAATGGGAACACTGAAGCTTTCTTT
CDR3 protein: CASKGRNGNTEAFF

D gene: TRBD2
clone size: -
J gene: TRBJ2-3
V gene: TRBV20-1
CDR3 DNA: TGCAGTGCTACCATGTCAGCGGGAGACACAGATACGCAGTATTTT
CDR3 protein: CSATMSAGDTDTQYF

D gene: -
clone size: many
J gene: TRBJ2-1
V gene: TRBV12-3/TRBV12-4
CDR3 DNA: TGTGCCAGCAGTTTACAGGCGCACGATGAGCAGTTCTTC
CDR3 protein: CASSLQAHDEQFF

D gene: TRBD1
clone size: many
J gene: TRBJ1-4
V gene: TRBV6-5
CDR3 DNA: TGTGCCAGCAGTCCCTTCCAGGGGGCAGGTGAAAAACTGTTTTTT
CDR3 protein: CASSPFQGAGEKLFF

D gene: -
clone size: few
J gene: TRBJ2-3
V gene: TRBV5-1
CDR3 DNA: TGCGCCAGCAGCTTAGAAGTATTCACAGATACGCAGTATTTT
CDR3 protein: CASSLEVFTDTQYF

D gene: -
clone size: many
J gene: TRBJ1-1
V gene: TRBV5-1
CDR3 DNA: TGCGCCAGCAGCCCCTCCGGGGACACTGAAGCTTTCTTT
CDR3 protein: CASSPSGDTEAFF

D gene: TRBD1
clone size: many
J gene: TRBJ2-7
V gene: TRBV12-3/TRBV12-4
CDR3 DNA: TGTGCCAGCAGTACCGGGACAGGGTTTCGCTACGAGCAGTACTTC
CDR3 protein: CASSTGTGFRYEQYF

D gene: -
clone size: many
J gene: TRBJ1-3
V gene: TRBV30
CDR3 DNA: TGTGCCTGGAGCGAACCTGGAAACACCATATATTTT
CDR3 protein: CAWSEPGNTIYF

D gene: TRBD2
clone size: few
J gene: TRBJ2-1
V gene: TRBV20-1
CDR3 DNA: TGCAGTGCTAGAGGGACTAGCGAGAGAAATGAGCAGTTCTTC
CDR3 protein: CSARGTSERNEQFF

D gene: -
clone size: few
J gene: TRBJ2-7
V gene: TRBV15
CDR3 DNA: TGTGCCACCAGCAGAGCCGGGGGCAGGGGCGAGCAGTACTTC
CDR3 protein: CATSRAGGRGEQYF